This T cell receptor beta chain appears in the sequencing data of a study of blood T cell repertoires in COVID-19. Overall study context: The origin of the acute and convalescent COVID-19 samples was the United States, Italy and Spain. T cells, B-cell-depleted T cells, or PBMCs supplied cDNA or gDNA.

From germline, CDR1 is SQVTM and CDR2 ANQGSEA. Deletions cut 4 bases from V and 8 bases from J, with 17 bases between. The CDR3 is made up of 14 amino acids. In the study's own analysis: Estimation of nucleated cell counts was performed using reference gene primer amplification. The method was immunoSEQ multiplex PCR; TCRdb's version includes in-frame clones alone and lacks a portion of them. That table gives V, J and clone size, and the DNA gave D and trimming. The sample lists over 75,000 clones; about 84% were seen once. The specimen sequenced was peripheral blood. This rearrangement joins TRBV29-1 to TRBJ1-4; D uncertain. The clonotype comes from a human donor in a cohort sampled during active COVID-19. The CDR3 bases are TGCAGCGTTGCTATTGGGCAGGCAGGCGAAAAACTGTTTTTT. Its translation: CSVAIGQAGEKLFF.